The clone carrying this T cell receptor (beta chain) came up a few times. Antigen unknown. Sample treatment: roughly nine-day PBMC culture with coronavirus spike peptide pools or control peptides (ViraFEST assay). Peptide-pool expansion of antigen-specific T cells preceded TCR sequencing in ViraFEST. After being plated at fewer than 2.5 million per well, PBMCs were cultured with about 10 IU/ml IL-2 and around 9.7 ug/ml peptide pools. The data originate from a study of vaccination and CD4 T cells after COVID-19. Background on the study: Post-vaccine specimens were obtained a median 72 days after dose two (range 14 to 241). Researchers treated control cultures with a CEFX pool, an HIV-1 Nef pool, or no peptide.

Researchers used the Oncomine TCR Beta short-read assay to sequence DNA from cultured CD4+ T cells. TCRdb ran MiXCR on the PCR reads and lists one entry per CDR3 protein. The sample lists around 18,000 distinct CDR3 sequences, around 75% occurring once. The CDR3 runs 13 residues. V lost 1 base, J lost 4 bases, and 10 bases lay in between. Per germline, CDR1 DFQATT and CDR2 SNEGSKA (reference sequence). The V gene is TRBV20-1, the J gene TRBJ1-2; D remains unclear. The clonotype comes from a human donor who had recovered from COVID-19. Sequencing used CD4+ T cells from blood, cultured in vitro. The CDR3 loop reads CSARADQIYGYTF. Written as DNA, the CDR3 is TGCAGTGCTAGAGCGGACCAAATCTATGGCTACACCTTC.